The 31 T cell receptor beta chains listed next were all sequenced from one sample in a study of radiotherapy plus CTLA-4 blockade in lung cancer. Some clones are missing from TCRdb's copy, which holds only in-frame ones; the method was immunoSEQ multiplex PCR. This repertoire shows roughly 30,000 clones, roughly three quarters found once; its top ten account for 20% to 25%. The sequences come from peripheral blood, collected from a patient treated with radiotherapy plus ipilimumab. The receptors here all came from a human donor with non-small cell lung cancer that progressed on radiotherapy plus ipilimumab.

As to this clone: A much larger clone sits a single nucleotide away, making a read error possible. The chain employs TRBV5-4 and TRBJ1-6; a weak D match, TRBD1 (5 bases). The CDR3 runs 14 residues. V lost 0 bases and J 9 bases, leaving 10 bases between the germline ends. Germline V gene lookup returns CDR1 SGHNT and CDR2 YYREEE (reference sequence). The CDR3 loop reads CASSLGQGGSPLHF. DNA of the CDR3: TGTGCCAGCAGCTTGGGGCAGGGAGGTTCACCCCTCCACTTT.

V is TRBV29-1 and J is TRBJ2-6, with D hard to call. Trimming left V 4 bases short and J 4 bases short, with 8 bases between. This CDR3 region has 13 residues. From germline, CDR1 is SQVTM and CDR2 ANQGSEA. The CDR3 DNA sequence: TGCAGCGTTGCGGTTACAGGGGCCAACGTCCTGACTTTC. This sequence encodes CSVAVTGANVLTF.

This clone was recorded only once. The V call is TRBV11-2, the J call TRBJ2-3; possible D gene TRBD2, 6 bases. Germline V gene sequence: CDR1 SGHAT, CDR2 FQNNGV. V lost 2 bases and J lost 0, with 9 bases in between. The CDR3 has 15 residues. The CDR3 loop reads CASSLKGTSTDTQYF. The DNA of the CDR3 is TGTGCCAGCAGCTTAAAGGGGACTAGCACAGATACGCAGTATTTT.

The V gene is TRBV5-5, the J gene TRBJ2-5, with 7 positions matching TRBD1. Germline loops: CDR1 SGHKS, CDR2 YYEKEE (reference sequence). This CDR3 comprises 13 residues. After removal of 0 bases from V and 5 bases from J, the junction contained 1 base not matched to a gene. CDR3 DNA sequence: TGTGCCAGCAGCTTGGGACAGGGCGAGACCCAGTACTTC. This encodes CASSLGQGETQYF.

The chain is built from TRBV7-2 and TRBJ1-1; D is ambiguous. Germline-derived CDR1 and CDR2 are SGHTA and FQGNSA. There are 15 residues in the CDR3. With 1 base removed from V and 0 bases from J, the gap between germline ends came to 9 bases. CDR3 loop: CASSLEEGMNTEAFF. In nucleotides, the CDR3 is TGTGCCAGCAGCTTAGAGGAGGGAATGAACACTGAAGCTTTCTTT.

The V and J genes are TRBV5-1 and TRBJ1-3; unclear D gene. With 4 bases removed from V and 0 bases from J, the gap between germline ends came to 8 bases. The CDR3 totals 14 residues. CDR1 is SGHRS, CDR2 YFSETQ, per germline. The CDR3 loop is CASSHDNSGNTIYF. The CDR3, as DNA: TGCGCCAGCAGCCACGACAACTCTGGAAACACCATATATTTT.

The V gene is TRBV4-2, the J gene TRBJ2-6; TRBD2 aligns across 8 bases. Germline lookup yields CDR1 LGHNA and CDR2 YNFKEQ. This CDR3 spans 16 amino acids. V gave up 4 bases and J gave up 4 bases; unmatched junction bases: 6. The CDR3 sequence is CASSRTGGVGANVLTF. The CDR3 DNA reads TGTGCCAGCAGCCGAACGGGGGGGGTCGGGGCCAACGTCCTGACTTTC.

The V gene is TRBV13, the J gene TRBJ2-7, with 7 bases matching TRBD2. The CDR3 spans 15 residues. The germline CDR1 and CDR2 sequences are PRHDT and FYEKMQ (reference sequence). With V trimmed by 6 bases and J by 1 base, 9 bases remained unmatched. CDR3 sequence: CASRATGGGSYEQYF. CDR3 nucleotide sequence: TGTGCCAGCAGAGCTACTGGCGGGGGTTCCTACGAGCAGTACTTC.

This clone was counted between two and nine times. This chain links TRBV10-3 with TRBJ2-1; 8 bases are shared with TRBD1. The trim removed 0 bases at V and 7 bases at J, leaving 8 bases unmatched. This CDR3 has 16 amino acids. Germline V gene sequence: CDR1 ENHRY, CDR2 SYGVKD. CDR3 amino acids: CAISESPDREGNEQFF. Here the CDR3 DNA reads TGTGCCATCAGTGAGTCTCCGGACAGGGAAGGGAATGAGCAGTTCTTC.

The V gene is TRBV2, the J gene TRBJ1-4, with D tentatively TRBD1 (6 bases). V dropped 3 bases and J dropped 7 bases, with 18 bases sitting between them. From germline, CDR1 is SNHLY and CDR2 FYNNEI. CDR3 length: 16 residues. The CDR3 sequence is CASSDRGGQLREKLFF. As DNA, the CDR3 is TGTGCCAGCAGTGATCGGGGTGGACAGTTACGTGAAAAACTGTTTTTT.

The chain carries TRBV4-1 and TRBJ2-3; D remains ambiguous. Between the trimmed V and J ends, which lost 4 bases and 6 bases, there was a span of 11 bases. The CDR3 consists of 13 residues. CDR1 and CDR2 from the germline V gene are MGHRA and YSYEKL. CDR3 region: CASSLWARDTQYF. Written as DNA, the CDR3 is TGCGCCAGCAGCCTTTGGGCCAGGGATACGCAGTATTTT.

V is TRBV15 and J is TRBJ1-2, with D hard to call. The CDR3 runs to 14 residues. Germline CDR1 and CDR2: LNHNV and YYDKDF (reference sequence). Trimming pared 1 base from V and 8 bases from J, leaving 14 bases between. The CDR3 spells CATSRAASEEGYTF. The CDR3 DNA sequence: TGTGCCACCAGCAGAGCCGCTTCCGAGGAAGGCTACACCTTC.

The J gene is TRBJ2-7, the V gene TRBV5-6; D may be TRBD2 (6 bases). Germline CDR1 reads SGHDT; CDR2 reads YYEEEE. V was shortened by 0 bases and J by 5 bases, with 15 bases between the two germline ends. There are 15 residues in the CDR3. The CDR3 nucleotides are TGTGCCAGCAGCTTGGGTACCGGGAGCATCGACGAGCAGTACTTC. Protein: CASSLGTGSIDEQYF.

The V and J genes are TRBV28 and TRBJ2-5; TRBD1 matches at 7 bases. With the DNA end fitting TRBJ2-7 better, the J assignment may be wrong. The germline gives CDR1 MDHEN, CDR2 SYDVKM. This CDR3 comprises 15 residues. This CDR3 is CASSLKGARVGEQYF. Here the CDR3 DNA reads TGTGCCAGCAGTTTAAAGGGGGCGCGGGTAGGCGAGCAGTACTTC.

The chain carries TRBV7-2 and TRBJ1-1; D call uncertain. The CDR3 spans 13 residues. The V gene lost 5 bases and the J gene lost 5 bases, with 12 bases spanning the gap. The germline V gene encodes CDR1 SGHTA and CDR2 FQGNSA. The CDR3 here is CASSPGSGTEAFF. For the CDR3, the DNA is TGTGCCAGCAGCCCTGGAAGTGGGACTGAAGCTTTCTTT.

The chain recombines TRBV5-1 with TRBJ1-6; TRBD1 matches 8 bases. The CDR3 has 15 residues. Germline trimming cut 6 bases from V and 5 bases from J; bases unmatched to any gene: 7. Germline CDR1 and CDR2: SGHRS and YFSETQ. The CDR3 sequence is CASTLTTGDNSPLHF. CDR3 in DNA: TGCGCCAGCACCTTAACGACAGGGGATAATTCACCCCTCCACTTT.

The chain links TRBV27 to TRBJ2-1, with 12 bases lining up with TRBD2. The J segment lost 7 bases and the V segment lost 6 bases, leaving 10 bases of the junction unmatched. There are 16 residues in the CDR3. Germline V CDR1 and CDR2: MNHEY, SMNVEV (reference sequence). The CDR3 sequence is CASSSSGRARGNEQFF. Here the CDR3 DNA reads TGTGCCAGCAGCTCTAGCGGGAGGGCCAGAGGGAATGAGCAGTTCTTC.

The V call is TRBV18, the J call TRBJ2-1; tentatively, D is TRBD1 (6 bases). This CDR3 has 13 amino acids. Germline V CDR1 and CDR2: KGHSH, LQKENI. V was trimmed by 6 bases and J by 4 bases, leaving 10 bases between them. The CDR3 region is CASSHGQYNEQFF. The CDR3 coding sequence is TGTGCCAGCTCCCACGGACAGTACAATGAGCAGTTCTTC.

The V call is TRBV7-6, the J call TRBJ2-7; D unresolved. The CDR3 has 15 amino acids. The germline gives CDR1 SGHVS, CDR2 FNYEAQ. With 5 bases removed from V and 0 bases from J, the gap between germline ends came to 14 bases. The CDR3 spells CASSTASDSSYEQYF. The CDR3, as DNA: TGTGCCAGCAGCACAGCGTCCGATAGCTCCTACGAGCAGTACTTC.

The chain uses TRBV19 and TRBJ2-5; D may be TRBD1 (6 bases). CDR3 length: 14 amino acids. CDR1 LNHDA and CDR2 SQIVND come from the germline V gene (reference sequence). V dropped 5 bases and J dropped 5 bases, with 15 bases sitting between them. The chain's CDR3 is CASSPNYRVETQYF. The DNA for the CDR3 is TGTGCCAGTAGTCCTAATTACAGGGTGGAGACCCAGTACTTC.

The chain combines TRBV9 with TRBJ2-7; TRBD1 might be the D (5 bases). CDR1 and CDR2 (germline): SGDLS, YYNGEE. The CDR3 is 16 amino acids. Deletions cut 0 bases from V and 2 bases from J, with 15 bases between. The CDR3 is CASSVEGQGPAYEQYF. The CDR3 DNA reads TGTGCCAGCAGCGTAGAGGGGCAGGGTCCTGCCTACGAGCAGTACTTC.

This rearrangement joins TRBV6-6 to TRBJ2-1; 7 nucleotides agree with TRBD2. From germline, CDR1 is MNHNY and CDR2 SVGAGI (reference sequence). CDR3 length: 15 residues. The V gene end was trimmed by 2 bases and the J gene end by 1 base; junction bases not matched to a gene: 2. CDR3 in DNA: TGTGCCAGCAGTTACGAGCGGGGTTCCTACAATGAGCAGTTCTTC. This encodes CASSYERGSYNEQFF.

The chain links TRBV5-5 to TRBJ2-1; TRBD2 agrees at 9 bases. CDR1 is SGHKS, CDR2 YYEKEE, per germline (reference sequence). The CDR3 consists of 17 residues. V gave up 0 bases and J gave up 6 bases; unmatched junction bases: 10. Here the CDR3 DNA reads TGTGCCAGCAGCTTGGAAAGGCTAGCGGGACGAGGCAATGAGCAGTTCTTC. It specifies CASSLERLAGRGNEQFF.

This clone was seen only once. The V gene is TRBV6-1, the J gene TRBJ1-2; TRBD1 agrees at 11 bases. This CDR3 has 16 amino acids. CDR1 and CDR2 from the germline V gene are MNHNS and SASEGT. V lost 2 bases to trimming and J lost 8 bases; unmatched junction nucleotides: 10. The CDR3 loop is CASSESRTGGELGYTF. As DNA, the CDR3 is TGTGCCAGCAGTGAAAGTAGGACAGGGGGCGAGCTCGGCTACACCTTC.

The V call is TRBV10-3, the J call TRBJ1-1; 10 bases align to TRBD1. In germline, CDR1 is ENHRY, CDR2 SYGVKD. The CDR3 spans 16 residues. V lost 2 bases, J lost 0 bases, and 3 bases stayed unmatched. CDR3: CAISEPGTGVNTEAFF. CDR3 sequence (DNA): TGTGCCATCAGTGAGCCCGGGACAGGGGTGAACACTGAAGCTTTCTTT.

CDR3 sequence (DNA): TGTGCCAGCACTGCACTAGCGGGAGGTGGGGAGCAGTTCTTC. Translated: CASTALAGGGEQFF. V is TRBV2 and J is TRBJ2-1, with 12 bases matching TRBD2. J lost 10 bases, V lost 7 bases, and 8 bases had no gene match. Germline V lookup: CDR1 SNHLY, CDR2 FYNNEI. CDR3 length: 14 residues.

The chain is built from TRBV7-8 and TRBJ2-5, with a possible D match to TRBD2 (7 bases). CDR1 and CDR2 (germline): SGHVS, FQNEAQ. This CDR3 has 17 amino acids. Deletions cut 5 bases from V and 4 bases from J, with 23 bases between. The CDR3 DNA sequence: TGTGCCAGCAGCCTTACCCCGTGGGGGGGCGTTCGAGAGACCCAGTACTTC. Translation gives CASSLTPWGGVRETQYF.

The V gene is TRBV10-1, the J gene TRBJ2-6, with no clear D. The CDR3 contains 11 residues. CDR1 is WNHNN and CDR2 is SYGVQD in the germline V gene (reference sequence). The CDR3 coding sequence is TGCGCACAAAGTCGGGCCAACGTCCTGACTTTC. It encodes CAQSRANVLTF.

The chain couples TRBV4-2 to TRBJ1-5; TRBD1 is a possible D gene (5 bases). V lost 1 base to trimming and J lost 2 bases, with 18 bases between them. CDR3 length: 18 amino acids. CDR1 and CDR2 (germline): LGHNA, YNFKEQ. In nucleotides, the CDR3 is TGTGCCAGCAGCCAAGCCCAGGGAGAGGGGCGTGGCAATCAGCCCCAGCATTTT. Translated, it gives CASSQAQGEGRGNQPQHF.

This clone has only one observation. The V and J genes are TRBV11-2 and TRBJ2-5; 9 nucleotides match TRBD1. Trimming cost V 10 bases and J 4 bases; bases outside gene matches: 7. From germline, CDR1 is SGHAT and CDR2 FQNNGV. The CDR3 runs 13 residues. CDR3 sequence reads: CATTTGGRETQYF. The CDR3, as DNA: TGTGCCACCACTACAGGGGGCCGAGAGACCCAGTACTTC. The full variable domain, rest sourced from reference TRBV11-2 and TRBJ2-5, is EAGVAQSPRYKIIEKRQSVAFWCNPISGHATLYWYQQILGQGPKLLIQFQNNGVVDDSQLPKDRFSAERLKGVDSTLKIQPAKLEDSAVYLCATTTGGRETQYFGPGTRLLVL.

This clone was seen a single time. The chain carries TRBV10-3 and TRBJ2-1; TRBD1 aligns across 8 bases. The ends lost 6 bases at V and 10 bases at J; junction bases unmatched: 11. This CDR3 is 14 amino acids long. Per germline, CDR1 ENHRY and CDR2 SYGVKD. The DNA for the CDR3 is TGTGCCATCAGCGCCAGGGGGCAGTTCGGGGAGCAGTTCTTC. Translated, it gives CAISARGQFGEQFF.